Many counts were recorded for the clone carrying this TCR beta chain. The sample is drawn from a study of CDR3 diversity in severe acne. TCRdb used MiXCR to reprocess the PCR reads, holding one entry per CDR3 protein. The repertoire includes roughly 81,000 distinct CDR3 sequences, 45% to 50% of them detected once, and around 10% sits in the top ten. There are 15 residues in the CDR3. V was shortened by 3 bases and J by 5 bases, with 14 bases between the two germline ends. Sequenced input: blood. This receptor was taken from a male donor in good health, serving as a control. The V gene is TRBV12-3 or TRBV12-4, the J gene TRBJ2-1, with D maybe TRBD1 (6 bases). This chain's CDR3 is CASSFTGRRNNEQFF. The CDR3, as DNA: TGTGCCAGCAGTTTCACAGGGCGGAGGAACAATGAGCAGTTCTTC.